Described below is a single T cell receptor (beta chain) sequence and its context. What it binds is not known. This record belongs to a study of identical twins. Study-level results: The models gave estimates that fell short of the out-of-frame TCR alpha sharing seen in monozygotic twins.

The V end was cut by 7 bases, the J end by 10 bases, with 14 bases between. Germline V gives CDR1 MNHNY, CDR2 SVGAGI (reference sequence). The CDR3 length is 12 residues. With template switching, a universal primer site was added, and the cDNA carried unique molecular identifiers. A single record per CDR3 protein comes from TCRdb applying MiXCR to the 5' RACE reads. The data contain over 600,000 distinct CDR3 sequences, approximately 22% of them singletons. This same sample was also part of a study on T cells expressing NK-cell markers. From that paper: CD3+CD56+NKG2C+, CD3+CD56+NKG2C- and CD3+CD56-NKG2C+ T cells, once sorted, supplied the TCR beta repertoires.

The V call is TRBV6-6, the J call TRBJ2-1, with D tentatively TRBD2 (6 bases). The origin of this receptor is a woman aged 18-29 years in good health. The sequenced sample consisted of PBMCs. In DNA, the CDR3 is TGTGCCAGCACACGGGGGAACGCCGAGCAGTTCTTC. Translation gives CASTRGNAEQFF.